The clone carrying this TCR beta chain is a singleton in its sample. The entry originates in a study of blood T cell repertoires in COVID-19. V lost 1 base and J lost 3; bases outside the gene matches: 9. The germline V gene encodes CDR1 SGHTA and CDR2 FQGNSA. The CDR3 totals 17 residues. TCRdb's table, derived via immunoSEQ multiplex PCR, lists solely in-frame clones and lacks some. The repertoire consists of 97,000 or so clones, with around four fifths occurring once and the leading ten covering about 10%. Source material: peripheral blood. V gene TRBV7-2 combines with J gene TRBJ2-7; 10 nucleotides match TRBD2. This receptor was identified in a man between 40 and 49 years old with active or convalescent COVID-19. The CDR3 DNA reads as TGTGCCAGCAGCTTAGTTAGCGGGGGGTACCGGAACTACGAGCAGTACTTC. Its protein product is CASSLVSGGYRNYEQYF.